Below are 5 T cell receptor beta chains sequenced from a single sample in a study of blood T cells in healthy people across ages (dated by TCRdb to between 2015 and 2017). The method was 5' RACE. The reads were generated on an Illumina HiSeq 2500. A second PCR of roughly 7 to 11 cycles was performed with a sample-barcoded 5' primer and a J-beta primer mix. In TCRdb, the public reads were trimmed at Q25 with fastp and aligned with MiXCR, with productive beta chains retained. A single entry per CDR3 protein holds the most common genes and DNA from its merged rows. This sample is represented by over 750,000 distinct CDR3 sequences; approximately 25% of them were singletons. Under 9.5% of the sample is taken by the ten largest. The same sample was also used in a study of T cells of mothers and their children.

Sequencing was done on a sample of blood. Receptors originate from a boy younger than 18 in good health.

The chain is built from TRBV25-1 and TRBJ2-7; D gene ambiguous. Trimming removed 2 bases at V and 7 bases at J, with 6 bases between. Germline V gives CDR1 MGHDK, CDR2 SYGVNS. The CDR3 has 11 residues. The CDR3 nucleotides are TGTGCCAGCAGTGAAAGGATTGAGCAGTACTTC. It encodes CASSERIEQYF.

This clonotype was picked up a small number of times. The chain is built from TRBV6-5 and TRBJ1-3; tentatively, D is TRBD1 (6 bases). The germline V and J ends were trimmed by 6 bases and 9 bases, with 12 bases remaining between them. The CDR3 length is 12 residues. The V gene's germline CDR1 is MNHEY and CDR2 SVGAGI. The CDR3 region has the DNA TGTGCCAGCAGGACCACAGGGAGCACCATATATTTT. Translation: CASRTTGSTIYF.

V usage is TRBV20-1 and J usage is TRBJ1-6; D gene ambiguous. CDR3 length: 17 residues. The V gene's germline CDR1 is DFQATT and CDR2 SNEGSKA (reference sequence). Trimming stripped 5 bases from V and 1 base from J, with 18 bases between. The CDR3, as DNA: TGCAGTGCTGCCCCACTCTCCGGCGCATCCTATAATTCACCCCTCCACTTT. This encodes CSAAPLSGASYNSPLHF.

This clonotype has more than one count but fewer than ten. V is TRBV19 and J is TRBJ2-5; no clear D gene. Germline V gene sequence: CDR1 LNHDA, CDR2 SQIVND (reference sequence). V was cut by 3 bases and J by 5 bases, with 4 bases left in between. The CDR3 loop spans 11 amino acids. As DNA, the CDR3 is TGTGCCAGTAGTATGTTTGAGACCCAGTACTTC. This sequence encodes CASSMFETQYF.

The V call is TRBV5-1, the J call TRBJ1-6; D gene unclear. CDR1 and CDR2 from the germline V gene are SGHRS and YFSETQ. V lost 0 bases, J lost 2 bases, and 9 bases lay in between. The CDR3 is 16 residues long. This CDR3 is CASSLGGDTYNSPLHF. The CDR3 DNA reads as TGCGCCAGCAGCTTGGGCGGAGATACCTATAATTCACCCCTCCACTTT.